These T cell receptor beta chains were read from a single sample in a study of cytomegalovirus exposure and HLA in healthy donors. Clones were sequenced by immunoSEQ multiplex PCR, and TCRdb holds only the in-frame ones, with some missing. Here the sample spans 180,000 or so clones, about four fifths being singletons. The sample comprised PBMCs. Receptors were obtained from a man aged 35 to 55 in good health and CMV-seronegative. Both conserved end residues are part of each CDR3. The D gene is left open where the match is weak. Clone size is not always given. Where it is, it says once, few, many or a class for expanded clones.

TRBD2 once TRBJ2-7 TRBV27 TGTGCCAGCAGCCCGGGACTAGGGGCTTACGAGCAGTACTTC CASSPGLGAYEQYF
- - TRBJ1-1 TRBV11-2 TGTGCCAGCAGCTTAATCTCCAGGGTGGGCACTGAAGCTTTCTTT CASSLISRVGTEAFF
- - TRBJ2-3 TRBV9 TGTGCCAGCAGCGTAGCTACTGGAGGGGATACGCAGTATTTT CASSVATGGDTQYF
TRBD2 - TRBJ2-1 TRBV6-6 TGTGCCAGCAGTTGGGGACTAGCGGGAGAGCAGTTCTTC CASSWGLAGEQFF
- - TRBJ1-1 TRBV9 TGTGCCAGCAGCCCCCCGGGGTATATGGACACTGAAGCTTTCTTT CASSPPGYMDTEAFF
TRBD1 - TRBJ2-2 TRBV5-1 TGCGCCAGCAGCTCCAGGGGGCGTTCCCAGAACACCGGGGAGCTGTTTTTT CASSSRGRSQNTGELFF
- once TRBJ2-7 TRBV5-1 TGCGCCAGCAGCTTGGGGTCAGGAACCTACGAGCAGTACTTC CASSLGSGTYEQYF
- once TRBJ2-4 TRBV9 TGTGCCAGCAGCGTAGGAGCAGGGAATATCGCCAAAAACATTCAGTACTTC CASSVGAGNIAKNIQYF
TRBD1 - TRBJ1-5 TRBV7-2 TGTGCCAGTCGCCTCGACAGGGCCGGCAATCAGCCCCAGCATTTT CASRLDRAGNQPQHF
- - TRBJ1-2 TRBV28 TGTGCCAGTAACAGGGACCTCTATGGCTACACCTTC CASNRDLYGYTF
TRBD1 - TRBJ2-2 TRBV23-1 TGCGCCAGCAGTCAATCATGGACAGGGGAGAACACCGGGGAGCTGTTTTTT CASSQSWTGENTGELFF
- - TRBJ1-5 TRBV5-6 TGTGCCAGCAGCTTGGTTGCGGGACAGCCCCAGCATTTT CASSLVAGQPQHF
TRBD1 - TRBJ2-7 TRBV5-4 TGTGCCAGCACCAGGACAGGGGGCTACGAGCAGTACTTC CASTRTGGYEQYF
TRBD2 once TRBJ2-5 TRBV15 TGTGCCACCAGCTGGAGCCGGGAGGTTGGGGAGACCCAGTACTTC CATSWSREVGETQYF
TRBD2 few TRBJ2-7 TRBV5-6 TGTGCCAGCAGCCATCTAGCGGGAACCTACGAGCAGTACTTC CASSHLAGTYEQYF
TRBD2 - TRBJ2-7 TRBV2 TGTGCCAGCAGTCCTCCTTCGGGACTAGCGGGAGTGGGTTACGAGCAGTACTTC CASSPPSGLAGVGYEQYF